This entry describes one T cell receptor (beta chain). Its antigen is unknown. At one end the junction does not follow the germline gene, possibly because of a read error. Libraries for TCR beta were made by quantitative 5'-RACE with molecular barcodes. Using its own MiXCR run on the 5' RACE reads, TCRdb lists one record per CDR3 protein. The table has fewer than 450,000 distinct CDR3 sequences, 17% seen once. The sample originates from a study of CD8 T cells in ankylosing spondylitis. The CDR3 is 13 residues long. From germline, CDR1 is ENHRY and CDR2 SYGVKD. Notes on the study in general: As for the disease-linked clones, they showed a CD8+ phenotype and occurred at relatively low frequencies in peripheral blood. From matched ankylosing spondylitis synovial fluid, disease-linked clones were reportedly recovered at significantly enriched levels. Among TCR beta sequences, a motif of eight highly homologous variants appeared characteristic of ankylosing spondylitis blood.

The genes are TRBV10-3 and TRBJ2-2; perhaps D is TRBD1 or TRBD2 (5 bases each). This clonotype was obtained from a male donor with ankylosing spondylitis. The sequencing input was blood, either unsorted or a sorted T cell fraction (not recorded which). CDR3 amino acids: CAGSGTNTGELFF. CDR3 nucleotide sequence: TGCGCCGGTTCAGGGACCAACACCGGGGAGCTGTTTTTT.